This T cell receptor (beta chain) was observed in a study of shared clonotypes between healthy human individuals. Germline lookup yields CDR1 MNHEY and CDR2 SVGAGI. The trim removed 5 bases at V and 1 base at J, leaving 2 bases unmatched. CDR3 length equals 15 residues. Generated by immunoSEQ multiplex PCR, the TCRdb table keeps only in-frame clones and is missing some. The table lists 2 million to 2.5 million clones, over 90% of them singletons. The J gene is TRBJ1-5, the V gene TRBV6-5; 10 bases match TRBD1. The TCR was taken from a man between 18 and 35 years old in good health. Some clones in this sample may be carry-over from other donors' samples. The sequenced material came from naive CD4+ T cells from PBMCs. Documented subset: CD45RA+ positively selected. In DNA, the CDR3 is TGTGCCAGCAGTGCGGGACAGGGGAGCAATCAGCCCCAGCATTTT. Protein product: CASSAGQGSNQPQHF.